This passage covers 32 T cell receptor beta chains from one sample sequenced in a study of blood T cell repertoires in COVID-19. Libraries were prepared by immunoSEQ multiplex PCR; TCRdb keeps only in-frame clonotypes and omits some of them. The table shows about 250,000 clones, with about 70% occurring only once. Material: peripheral blood. The origin of the receptors is a woman of 80 years or more with acute or convalescent COVID-19.

This clone was observed a single time. V and J are TRBV19 and TRBJ1-2; D may be TRBD1 (5 bases). CDR3 length: 13 amino acids. Trimming shortened V by 4 bases and J by 5 bases, and 11 bases separated the two germline ends. Germline V gives CDR1 LNHDA, CDR2 SQIVND (reference sequence). Here the CDR3 DNA reads TGTGCCAGTAGTAAAGACGGGGGTTATGGCTACACCTTC. This codes for CASSKDGGYGYTF.

This clone was observed once. The chain combines TRBV25-1 with TRBJ1-2, with 7 bases fitting TRBD1. Per germline, CDR1 MGHDK and CDR2 SYGVNS. The trim removed 2 bases at V and 5 bases at J, leaving 5 bases unmatched. There are 14 residues in the CDR3. CDR3 nucleotide sequence: TGTGCCAGCAGTGAACGGGACAGCTTATATGGCTACACCTTC. Protein: CASSERDSLYGYTF.

This chain links TRBV4-3 with TRBJ2-1; D may be TRBD2 (6 bases). Deletions cut 0 bases from V and 0 bases from J, with 9 bases between. Germline CDR1 is LGHNA and CDR2 is YSLEER. CDR3 length: 16 residues. The CDR3 reads CASSQEGTPSYNEQFF. CDR3 nucleotides: TGCGCCAGCAGCCAAGAGGGGACTCCCTCCTACAATGAGCAGTTCTTC.

The chain is built from TRBV6-5 and TRBJ1-4; 7 nucleotides align to TRBD1. CDR3 size: 14 residues. V shed 6 bases and J 8 bases; nucleotides not matched to a gene: 9. Germline V lookup: CDR1 MNHEY, CDR2 SVGAGI. The CDR3 bases are TGTGCCAGCAGCAAGACAGGGAGAGGAGAAAAACTGTTTTTT. Translation gives CASSKTGRGEKLFF.

The chain has TRBV5-1 and TRBJ1-1; no clear D gene. The CDR3 runs to 14 residues. Germline CDR1 and CDR2: SGHRS and YFSETQ. Trimming stripped 3 bases from V and 1 base from J, with 10 bases between. CDR3 loop: CASSSRTANTEAFF. The CDR3 bases are TGCGCCAGCAGCTCAAGGACTGCGAACACTGAAGCTTTCTTT. The complete variable domain, with remaining parts taken from reference TRBV5-1 and TRBJ1-1, reads KAGVTQTPRYLIKTRGQQVTLSCSPISGHRSVSWYQQTPGQGLQFLFEYFSETQRNKGNFPGRFSGRQFSNSRSEMNVSTLELGDSALYLCASSSRTANTEAFFGQGTRLTVV.

V and J are TRBV7-8 and TRBJ2-7, with TRBD1 identical over 8 bases. Germline trimming cut 2 bases from V and 2 bases from J; bases unmatched to any gene: 5. The CDR3 is 15 amino acids. Germline CDR1 SGHVS, CDR2 FQNEAQ. CDR3 region: CASSLRRDRTYEQYF. The DNA of the CDR3 is TGTGCCAGCAGCTTACGCCGGGACAGGACCTACGAGCAGTACTTC.

This clone appeared a few times. This sequence joins TRBV11-3 and TRBJ2-1; 11 bases map to TRBD1. V lost 5 bases and J lost 4; bases outside the gene matches: 4. The CDR3 totals 15 residues. CDR1 SGHNT and CDR2 YENEEA come from the germline V gene. This chain's CDR3 is CASSQGTGGYNEQFF. The CDR3 coding sequence is TGTGCCAGCAGCCAAGGGACAGGGGGTTACAATGAGCAGTTCTTC.

V is TRBV7-2 and J is TRBJ2-5, with 8 bases lining up with TRBD2. The V gene end was trimmed by 1 base and the J gene end by 5 bases; junction bases not matched to a gene: 9. The length of the CDR3 is 16 residues. The germline V gene encodes CDR1 SGHTA and CDR2 FQGNSA. CDR3 loop: CASSLGGAGVPETQYF. CDR3 nucleotides: TGTGCCAGCAGCTTAGGCGGAGCGGGAGTCCCCGAGACCCAGTACTTC.

This rearrangement joins TRBV2 to TRBJ2-1, with D uncertain. Germline-derived CDR1 and CDR2 are SNHLY and FYNNEI. This CDR3 spans 11 amino acids. Trimming left V 7 bases short and J 11 bases short, with 12 bases between. In nucleotides, the CDR3 is TGTGCCAGCACAAACACAAAACAGCAGTTCTTC. Its protein product is CASTNTKQQFF.

The chain links TRBV6-6 to TRBJ1-4, with D possibly TRBD1 on 6 matching bases. Looked up from germline, CDR1 is MNHNY and CDR2 is SVGAGI (reference sequence). V shed 8 bases and J shed 4 bases, with 14 bases lying between them. This CDR3 has 14 residues. This CDR3 reads CASSQGNRNEKLFF. The CDR3 bases are TGTGCCAGCTCCCAGGGGAACCGTAATGAAAAACTGTTTTTT.

The chain carries TRBV5-4 and TRBJ2-6, with D tentatively TRBD1 (6 bases). V was trimmed by 2 bases and J by 2 bases, leaving 17 bases between them. Germline-derived CDR1 and CDR2 are SGHNT and YYREEE (reference sequence). CDR3 length: 18 amino acids. In DNA form, the CDR3 reads TGTGCCAGCAGCTTACGTGGGGGACACCGCCCTGGGGCCAACGTCCTGACTTTC. It encodes CASSLRGGHRPGANVLTF.

The V gene is TRBV18, the J gene TRBJ2-3; 9 bases align to TRBD2. Per the germline V gene, CDR1 is KGHSH and CDR2 is LQKENI. J lost 5 bases, V lost 6 bases, and 12 bases had no gene match. The CDR3 totals 16 residues. The CDR3 spells CASSPDSGSPGDTQYF. For the CDR3, the DNA is TGTGCCAGCTCCCCTGATAGCGGGAGCCCGGGAGATACGCAGTATTTT.

V gene TRBV18 combines with J gene TRBJ1-2, with 9 bases that match TRBD1. J gave up 6 bases and V 0 bases, and 5 bases lay outside the gene matches. The CDR3 is 15 amino acids. Germline V gives CDR1 KGHSH, CDR2 LQKENI. CDR3 residues: CASSPPGTGRNGYTF. CDR3 coding DNA: TGTGCCAGCTCACCACCGGGGACAGGGAGAAATGGCTACACCTTC.

The chain couples TRBV5-1 to TRBJ1-2; weak D call: TRBD1 (5 bases). Germline lookup yields CDR1 SGHRS and CDR2 YFSETQ. Between the trimmed V and J ends, which lost 2 bases and 0 bases, there was a span of 14 bases. The CDR3 is made up of 16 amino acids. The CDR3 nucleotides are TGCGCCAGCAGCTTTTCCTTCAGGGAAACTAACTATGGCTACACCTTC. Translated, it gives CASSFSFRETNYGYTF.

J is TRBJ1-1 and V is TRBV2; tentatively, D is TRBD1 (5 bases). There are 16 residues in the CDR3. V was pared by 4 bases and J by 2 bases, with 17 bases between. Looked up from germline, CDR1 is SNHLY and CDR2 is FYNNEI. The CDR3 nucleotides are TGTGCCAGCAGTGGTACCCTACCAGGGATTAACACTGAAGCTTTCTTT. This translates into CASSGTLPGINTEAFF.

CDR3 residues: CASRVGQGVDYGYTF. DNA for the CDR3: TGTGCCAGCAGGGTGGGACAGGGAGTCGACTATGGCTACACCTTC. The V call is TRBV2, the J call TRBJ1-2, with 9 bases aligning to TRBD1. CDR1 is SNHLY and CDR2 is FYNNEI in the germline V gene. The length of the CDR3 is 15 residues. V shed 6 bases and J 3 bases; nucleotides not matched to a gene: 8.

This clone came up once. The rearrangement links TRBV7-9 to TRBJ1-5, with 7 bases that match TRBD1. After removal of 6 bases from V and 0 bases from J, the junction contained 5 bases not matched to a gene. The germline V gene has CDR1 SEHNR and CDR2 FQNEAQ (reference sequence). This CDR3 is 15 amino acids long. The CDR3 loop reads CASSLGTASNQPQHF. The CDR3 coding sequence is TGTGCCAGCAGTTTGGGGACAGCTAGCAATCAGCCCCAGCATTTT.

The chain recombines TRBV10-3 with TRBJ1-2; 8 bases agree with TRBD1. Germline assignment: CDR1 ENHRY and CDR2 SYGVKD. Trimming at V came to 5 bases and at J to 7 bases, leaving 6 bases not matched to a gene. CDR3 length: 13 residues. CDR3 sequence (DNA): TGTGCCATCAGTCCCCAGACAGGGGCTGGCTACACCTTC. Translation: CAISPQTGAGYTF.

V usage is TRBV27 and J usage is TRBJ1-1; no definite D call. V lost 3 bases and J lost 5, with 16 bases in between. Germline V CDR1 and CDR2: MNHEY, SMNVEV (reference sequence). This CDR3 comprises 15 residues. The CDR3 protein is CASSFAASLRTEAFF. The CDR3 coding sequence is TGTGCCAGCAGTTTCGCTGCGTCTTTGAGGACTGAAGCTTTCTTT.

The chain carries TRBV12-3 or TRBV12-4 and TRBJ1-2; 11 nucleotides agree with TRBD1. The CDR3 spans 12 residues. Trimming cost V 6 bases and J 6 bases; bases outside gene matches: 0. The DNA for the CDR3 is TGTGCCAGCAGGGGACAGGGGGATGGCTACACCTTC. Amino acid sequence: CASRGQGDGYTF.

This chain joins TRBV13 and TRBJ1-1; TRBD1 aligns across 7 bases. Looked up from germline, CDR1 is PRHDT and CDR2 is FYEKMQ (reference sequence). V was clipped by 6 bases and J by 1 base; unmatched bases: 5. The CDR3 covers 14 residues. As DNA, the CDR3 is TGTGCCAGCAGTGGGGACAGCCGGAACACTGAAGCTTTCTTT. Its protein is CASSGDSRNTEAFF.

The chain is built from TRBV19 and TRBJ1-6, with 10 bases fitting TRBD1. The germline V gene encodes CDR1 LNHDA and CDR2 SQIVND (reference sequence). V lost 5 bases and J lost 6; bases outside the gene matches: 4. The CDR3 length is 15 residues. CDR3 in DNA: TGTGCCAGTAGTTGGACAGGGGGTACTAATTCACCCCTCCACTTT. As protein: CASSWTGGTNSPLHF.

This clone has a count of ten or more. The rearrangement uses TRBV5-6 and TRBJ2-7; a possible D gene is TRBD2 (5 bases). Trimming left V 4 bases short and J 4 bases short, with 15 bases between. The CDR3 extends over 14 amino acids. The germline V gene encodes CDR1 SGHDT and CDR2 YYEEEE. CDR3 coding DNA: TGTGCCAGCAGCCTGCTTGGGAGAGGTTACGAGCAGTACTTC. Its translation: CASSLLGRGYEQYF. Based on the CDR3 plus reference TRBV5-6 and TRBJ2-7, the full variable domain is DAGVTQSPTHLIKTRGQQVTLRCSPKSGHDTVSWYQQALGQGPQFIFQYYEEEERQRGNFPDRFSGHQFPNYSSELNVNALLLGDSALYLCASSLLGRGYEQYFGPGTRLTVT.

This sequence joins TRBV5-6 and TRBJ2-5; 10 nucleotides agree with TRBD1. This CDR3 has 18 amino acids. Germline CDR1 reads SGHDT; CDR2 reads YYEEEE. V shed 3 bases and J 5 bases; nucleotides not matched to a gene: 16. CDR3: CASSSLQNTGTGDETQYF. For the CDR3, the DNA is TGTGCCAGCAGCTCACTTCAAAATACCGGGACAGGGGATGAGACCCAGTACTTC.

This chain uses TRBV12-3 or TRBV12-4 with TRBJ1-5, with D perhaps matching TRBD1 (5 bases). V was pared by 6 bases and J by 0 bases, with 6 bases between. This CDR3 is built from 13 residues. The CDR3 DNA reads as TGTGCCAGCAGGACAGATAGCAATCAGCCCCAGCATTTT. Protein sequence: CASRTDSNQPQHF.

This clone appeared a few times. The chain recombines TRBV21-1 with TRBJ1-2; TRBD1 was called by the table and not checked on the DNA. TRBV21-1 is described as a pseudogene. The CDR3 is made up of 16 amino acids. The CDR3 DNA is TGTGCCAGCACTAAAGGTCGGGACAGGGAGAACTATGGCTACACCTTC. Its translation is CASTKGRDRENYGYTF.

The V and J genes are TRBV5-1 and TRBJ1-1; 12 positions match TRBD1. This CDR3 region has 15 residues. J lost 3 bases, V lost 5 bases, and 5 bases had no gene match. Germline V gene sequence: CDR1 SGHRS, CDR2 YFSETQ. The CDR3 loop reads CASSPGTGGHTEAFF. The CDR3 nucleotides are TGCGCCAGCAGTCCCGGGACAGGGGGCCACACTGAAGCTTTCTTT.

The genes are TRBV11-3 and TRBJ2-3, with D possibly being TRBD1 (5 bases). The CDR3 is 13 amino acids. Trimming cost V 1 base and J 6 bases, with 8 bases left between them. Germline V gene lookup returns CDR1 SGHNT and CDR2 YENEEA. The CDR3 sequence: CASSLVQADTQYF. The CDR3 DNA is TGTGCCAGCAGCTTAGTACAGGCCGATACGCAGTATTTT.

A few counts support this clone. DNA for the CDR3: TGTGCCAGCTCACCACCCGGTGGGAGTATAACAAATGAGCAGTTCTTC. Residues: CASSPPGGSITNEQFF. The J gene is TRBJ2-1, the V gene TRBV18; D perhaps matches TRBD2 (5 bases). This CDR3 contains 16 residues. V was pared by 0 bases and J by 7 bases, with 16 bases between. Per germline, CDR1 KGHSH and CDR2 LQKENI.

V usage is TRBV7-2 and J usage is TRBJ1-2; maybe TRBD1 (5 bases). This CDR3 has 13 amino acids. V lost 2 bases to trimming and J lost 5 bases, with 9 bases between them. Germline CDR1 reads SGHTA; CDR2 reads FQGNSA. CDR3 in amino acids: CASSLQGKYGYTF. CDR3 DNA sequence: TGTGCCAGCAGCTTACAGGGAAAATATGGCTACACCTTC.

DNA of the CDR3: TGTGCCAGCAGCTCTTTAGCGGGAGGGCCGGTCGGGGAGCTGTTTTTT. Its protein product is CASSSLAGGPVGELFF. V usage is TRBV11-2 and J usage is TRBJ2-2; 11 bases fit TRBD2. V shed 4 bases and J 7 bases; nucleotides not matched to a gene: 8. CDR3 length equals 16 residues. Germline V gives CDR1 SGHAT, CDR2 FQNNGV.

V is TRBV3-1 (or the pseudogene TRBV3-2) and J is TRBJ1-1; D remains ambiguous. Trimming stripped 2 bases from V and 6 bases from J, with 13 bases between. The germline V gene has CDR1 LGHDT and CDR2 YNNKEL (reference sequence). The CDR3 sequence is 14 residues long. The CDR3 spells CASSQNPPSAEAFF. The CDR3 nucleotides are TGTGCCAGCAGCCAAAACCCTCCTAGCGCTGAAGCTTTCTTT.